This T cell receptor beta chain was obtained from a study of T cell repertoires in cytomegalovirus infection. Turning to the study itself: It was the public TCR beta signatures that indicated both CMV infection and matching HLA type.

In TCRdb, the reads were re-called with MiXCR into one record per CDR3 protein. The sample has over 100,000 distinct CDR3 sequences, around a tenth seen once. Points from the study as a whole: Cumulative public TCR beta family frequency identified CMV carriers with the relevant HLA. In two of eight donors, the top clonotype was HLA-C-restricted CMV-specific.

Germline assignment: CDR1 ENHRY and CDR2 SYGVKD. The V and J ends lost 6 bases and 3 bases respectively, with 17 bases between them. The CDR3 covers 16 residues. This clonotype has more than one count but fewer than ten. Its specificity is not known. The specimen was PBMCs, sequenced either directly or after in vitro stimulation (not recorded which). This rearrangement joins TRBV10-3 to TRBJ2-2; either TRBD1 or TRBD2 may supply D (7 bases each). This TCR was sampled from a human donor in good health (CMV status not recorded). Some clones in this sample may be carry-over from other donors' samples. The CDR3 here is CAIRSGGTTYTGELFF. In nucleotides, the CDR3 is TGTGCCATCAGGTCAGGGGGGACTACCTACACCGGGGAGCTGTTTTTT.